This T cell receptor (beta chain) derives from a study of shared clonotypes between healthy human individuals. The overall study: A donor's plate count was three for CD4 naive and three for CD4 memory; CD8 naive had two and CD8 memory one.

Naive-designated CD8 cells lacked CD45RO, were positively enriched for CCR7, and omitted terminally differentiated effector memory CD45RA+ cells. Assay: immunoSEQ multiplex PCR; the TCRdb copy retains only in-frame clones and omits some. The data contain 2 million to 2.5 million clones, approximately 94% of them singletons. Study-wide findings and caveats: The donor pool, a small one, limited the genetic and exposure-history diversity represented.

Notes on this clone: Its antigen remains unidentified.

V shed 2 bases and J shed 4 bases, with 14 bases lying between them. The germline gives CDR1 MNHEY, CDR2 SMNVEV (reference sequence). CDR3 size: 16 residues. J is TRBJ2-2 and V is TRBV27; D may be TRBD2 (5 bases). Source material: naive CD8+ T cells from PBMCs. The TCR sequence derives from a man younger than 30 in good health. Some clones in this sample may be carry-over from other donors' samples. The CDR3 nucleotides read TGTGCCAGCAGTTTACTCCGGACTCGGGCCACCGGGGAGCTGTTTTTT. Amino acids: CASSLLRTRATGELFF.